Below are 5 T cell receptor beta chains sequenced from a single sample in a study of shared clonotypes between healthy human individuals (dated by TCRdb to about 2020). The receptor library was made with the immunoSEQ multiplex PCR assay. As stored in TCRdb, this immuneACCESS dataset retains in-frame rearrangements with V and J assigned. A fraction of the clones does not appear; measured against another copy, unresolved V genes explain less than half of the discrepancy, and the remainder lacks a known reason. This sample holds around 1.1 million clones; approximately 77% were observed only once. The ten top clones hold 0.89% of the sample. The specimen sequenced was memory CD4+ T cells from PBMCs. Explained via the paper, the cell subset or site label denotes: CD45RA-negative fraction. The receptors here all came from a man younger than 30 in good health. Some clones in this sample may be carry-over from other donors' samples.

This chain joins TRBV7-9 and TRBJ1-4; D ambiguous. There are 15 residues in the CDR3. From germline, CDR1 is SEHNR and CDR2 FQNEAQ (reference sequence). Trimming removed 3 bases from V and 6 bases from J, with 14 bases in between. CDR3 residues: CASSFGRTPDEKLFF. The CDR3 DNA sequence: TGTGCCAGCAGCTTTGGTCGGACTCCCGATGAAAAACTGTTTTTT.

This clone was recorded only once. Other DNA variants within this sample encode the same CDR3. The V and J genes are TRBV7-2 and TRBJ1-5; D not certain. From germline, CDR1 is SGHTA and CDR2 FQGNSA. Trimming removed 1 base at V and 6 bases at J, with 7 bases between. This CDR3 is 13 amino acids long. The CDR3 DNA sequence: TGTGCCAGCAGCTTAGGGAGCGGTCAGCCCCAGCATTTT. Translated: CASSLGSGQPQHF.

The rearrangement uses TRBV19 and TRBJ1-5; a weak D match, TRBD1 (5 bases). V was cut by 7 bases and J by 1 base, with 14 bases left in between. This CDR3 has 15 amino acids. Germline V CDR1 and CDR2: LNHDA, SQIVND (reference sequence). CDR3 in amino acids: CASTHGQGSNQPQHF. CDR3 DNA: TGTGCCAGTACTCATGGACAAGGGAGCAATCAGCCCCAGCATTTT.

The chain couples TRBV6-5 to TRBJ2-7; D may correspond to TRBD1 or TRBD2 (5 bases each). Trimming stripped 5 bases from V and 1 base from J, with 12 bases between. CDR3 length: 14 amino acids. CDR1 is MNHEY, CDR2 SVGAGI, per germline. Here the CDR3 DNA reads TGTGCCAGCAGTATCCGGGACGGTTCCTACGAGCAGTACTTC. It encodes CASSIRDGSYEQYF.

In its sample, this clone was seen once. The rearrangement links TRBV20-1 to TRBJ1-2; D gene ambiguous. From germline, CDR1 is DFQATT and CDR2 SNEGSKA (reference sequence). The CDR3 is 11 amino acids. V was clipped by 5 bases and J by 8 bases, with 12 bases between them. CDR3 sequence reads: CSALTRSGYTF. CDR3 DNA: TGCAGTGCTCTAACCCGATCAGGCTACACCTTC.